This is a list of T cell receptor beta chains from one sample in a study of identical twins. TCRdb re-called the 5' RACE reads with MiXCR, one entry per CDR3 protein. The repertoire includes roughly 720,000 distinct CDR3 sequences, about 20% of them detected once, and over 10% sits in the top ten. These same records also appear under a second study, on T cells expressing NK-cell markers.

Sequencing was performed on PBMCs. All receptors come from a woman between 18 and 29 years old in good health. CDR3s include the opening cysteine and the closing phenylalanine or tryptophan. Each record gives: clone size, V gene, J gene, D gene, CDR3 DNA, CDR3 protein. D genes are given only for firm matches. Clone size is not always given. Where it is, it says once, few, many or a class for expanded clones.

clone size: many; V gene: TRBV4-3; J gene: TRBJ2-1; D gene: TRBD1; CDR3 DNA: TGCGCCAGCAGCCTTAGATCCGGACAGGGGGGGAATGAGCAGTTCTTC; CDR3 protein: CASSLRSGQGGNEQFF
clone size: NA; V gene: TRBV5-6; J gene: TRBJ2-1; D gene: TRBD2; CDR3 DNA: TGTGCCAGCAGCACGGGACTAGCTTTCCATGAGCAGTTCTTC; CDR3 protein: CASSTGLAFHEQFF
clone size: NA; V gene: TRBV10-3; J gene: TRBJ2-7; D gene: TRBD1; CDR3 DNA: TGTGCCATTGACAGGGGGGCTCACGAGCAGTACTTC; CDR3 protein: CAIDRGAHEQYF
clone size: many; V gene: TRBV12-3/TRBV12-4; J gene: TRBJ1-2; D gene: NA; CDR3 DNA: TGTGCCAGCAGGCCTTCCCCAACTCCTGAGGGCTACACCTTC; CDR3 protein: CASRPSPTPEGYTF
clone size: NA; V gene: TRBV27; J gene: TRBJ2-2; D gene: TRBD2; CDR3 DNA: TGTGCCAGCCAGCCCGGGAGGGGGACGAACACCGGGGAGCTGTTTTTT; CDR3 protein: CASQPGRGTNTGELFF
clone size: NA; V gene: TRBV7-7; J gene: TRBJ2-3; D gene: TRBD2; CDR3 DNA: TGTGCCAGCACCGAAGGACTAGCGGGCACAGATACGCAGTATTTT; CDR3 protein: CASTEGLAGTDTQYF
clone size: NA; V gene: TRBV7-9; J gene: TRBJ2-4; D gene: TRBD2; CDR3 DNA: TGTGCCAGCAGCTCTAGCGGGACCGTCCTAGCCAAAAACATTCAGTACTTC; CDR3 protein: CASSSSGTVLAKNIQYF
clone size: NA; V gene: TRBV20-1; J gene: TRBJ1-4; D gene: NA; CDR3 DNA: TGCAGTGCTGGTCGTTCAACTAATGAAAAACTGTTTTTT; CDR3 protein: CSAGRSTNEKLFF
clone size: many; V gene: TRBV24-1; J gene: TRBJ2-1; D gene: NA; CDR3 DNA: TGTGCCACCAGTGACCCCTCCTCTAGCAACGAGCAGTTCTTC; CDR3 protein: CATSDPSSSNEQFF
clone size: few; V gene: TRBV15; J gene: TRBJ1-1; D gene: NA; CDR3 DNA: TGTGCCACCAGCAGAGAGCCTAATAGTAGGGCTTTCTTT; CDR3 protein: CATSREPNSRAFF
clone size: NA; V gene: TRBV6-2/TRBV6-3; J gene: TRBJ1-1; D gene: TRBD1; CDR3 DNA: TGTGCCAGCAGACGGGACAGCCTGAACACTGAAGCTTTCTTT; CDR3 protein: CASRRDSLNTEAFF
clone size: NA; V gene: TRBV5-1; J gene: TRBJ2-1; D gene: NA; CDR3 DNA: TGCGCCAGCAGCTTGGACCCGGACTACTACAATGAGCAGTTCTTC; CDR3 protein: CASSLDPDYYNEQFF
clone size: NA; V gene: TRBV7-9; J gene: TRBJ2-1; D gene: NA; CDR3 DNA: TGTGCCAGCAGCCCTCAGGGGACACGGGGGAATGAGCAGTTCTTC; CDR3 protein: CASSPQGTRGNEQFF
clone size: NA; V gene: TRBV5-1; J gene: TRBJ1-1; D gene: NA; CDR3 DNA: TGCGCCAGCAGCATCAGGGCGGATAACACTGAAGCTTTCTTT; CDR3 protein: CASSIRADNTEAFF
clone size: few; V gene: TRBV20-1; J gene: TRBJ2-5; D gene: TRBD1; CDR3 DNA: TGCAGTGCGGGCCGGAGGACAGGGCCAGAGACCCAGTACTTC; CDR3 protein: CSAGRRTGPETQYF
clone size: NA; V gene: TRBV12-3/TRBV12-4; J gene: TRBJ1-5; D gene: NA; CDR3 DNA: TGTGCCAGCAGTGAAGACGGTGTCTCGAGGCAGCCCCAGCATTTT; CDR3 protein: CASSEDGVSRQPQHF
clone size: few; V gene: TRBV12-3/TRBV12-4; J gene: TRBJ1-1; D gene: NA; CDR3 DNA: TGTGCCACGGGCAAGAACACTGAAGCTTTCTTT; CDR3 protein: CATGKNTEAFF
clone size: NA; V gene: TRBV2; J gene: TRBJ2-3; D gene: NA; CDR3 DNA: TGTGCCGTACAAGTACGGGGGACAGATACGCAGTATTTT; CDR3 protein: CAVQVRGTDTQYF
clone size: few; V gene: TRBV9; J gene: TRBJ2-1; D gene: TRBD2; CDR3 DNA: TGTGCCAGCAGCACCACGGGGGGAATGTCCTACAATGAGCAGTTCTTC; CDR3 protein: CASSTTGGMSYNEQFF
clone size: few; V gene: TRBV6-1; J gene: TRBJ2-1; D gene: NA; CDR3 DNA: TGTGCCAGCAGGGCCGTCTGGGGCTCCTACAATGAGCAGTTCTTC; CDR3 protein: CASRAVWGSYNEQFF
clone size: NA; V gene: TRBV10-3; J gene: TRBJ2-4; D gene: NA; CDR3 DNA: TGTGCCATCAGTGACTCGGGAACCAAAAACATTCAGTACTTC; CDR3 protein: CAISDSGTKNIQYF
clone size: NA; V gene: TRBV7-9; J gene: TRBJ2-7; D gene: TRBD2; CDR3 DNA: TGTGCCAGCAGCTTAGCTCTAGCGGGCTACTACGAGCAGTACTTC; CDR3 protein: CASSLALAGYYEQYF
clone size: NA; V gene: TRBV29-1; J gene: TRBJ1-3; D gene: NA; CDR3 DNA: TGCAGCGTTGAAGCTAGAAACACCATATATTTT; CDR3 protein: CSVEARNTIYF
clone size: few; V gene: TRBV5-6; J gene: TRBJ2-2; D gene: TRBD2; CDR3 DNA: TGTGCCAGCAGCATCGGACTAGCGGGAGCCGGGGAGCTGTTTTTT; CDR3 protein: CASSIGLAGAGELFF
clone size: few; V gene: TRBV5-6; J gene: TRBJ2-3; D gene: NA; CDR3 DNA: TGTGCCAGCAGCTTGGTGGGCAGGGTGTCAGATACGCAGTATTTT; CDR3 protein: CASSLVGRVSDTQYF
clone size: few; V gene: TRBV12-3/TRBV12-4; J gene: TRBJ2-1; D gene: NA; CDR3 DNA: TGTGCCAGCTCCAATCTCGGGGGTGAGCAGTTCTTC; CDR3 protein: CASSNLGGEQFF
clone size: NA; V gene: TRBV29-1; J gene: TRBJ1-1; D gene: NA; CDR3 DNA: TGCAGCGTCGGGGGACAGAACACTGAAGCTTTCTTT; CDR3 protein: CSVGGQNTEAFF
clone size: NA; V gene: TRBV7-8; J gene: TRBJ2-5; D gene: TRBD2; CDR3 DNA: TGTGCCAGCAGCTCGACGGGGGGGGCCTGGGAGACCCAGTACTTC; CDR3 protein: CASSSTGGAWETQYF
clone size: few; V gene: TRBV5-1; J gene: TRBJ2-2; D gene: NA; CDR3 DNA: TGCGCCAGCAGCTTCATTCCGGACACCGGGGAGCTGTTTTTT; CDR3 protein: CASSFIPDTGELFF
clone size: few; V gene: TRBV6-2/TRBV6-3; J gene: TRBJ2-7; D gene: NA; CDR3 DNA: TGTGCCAGCAGTTATCGTCGAGATGAGGGGGAGCAGTACTTC; CDR3 protein: CASSYRRDEGEQYF
clone size: few; V gene: TRBV5-1; J gene: TRBJ2-7; D gene: NA; CDR3 DNA: TGCGCCAGCAGCCGATATGGAACAAATTACGAGCAGTACTTC; CDR3 protein: CASSRYGTNYEQYF
clone size: NA; V gene: TRBV18; J gene: TRBJ1-1; D gene: NA; CDR3 DNA: TGTGCCAGCTCAAATTGGAGGGGCAGCGCTGAAGCTTTCTTT; CDR3 protein: CASSNWRGSAEAFF
clone size: NA; V gene: TRBV28; J gene: TRBJ1-4; D gene: NA; CDR3 DNA: TGTGCCAGCTCGGTCAGGGTAGGCGAAAAACTGTTTTTT; CDR3 protein: CASSVRVGEKLFF
clone size: NA; V gene: TRBV10-3; J gene: TRBJ1-1; D gene: NA; CDR3 DNA: TGTGCCATCAGTGGGGGGCCCGATCGGAACACTGAAGCTTTCTTT; CDR3 protein: CAISGGPDRNTEAFF
clone size: NA; V gene: TRBV5-1; J gene: TRBJ1-2; D gene: NA; CDR3 DNA: TGCGCCAGCAGCTTGGATGCTACCGGTTTGGACTATGGCTACACCTTC; CDR3 protein: CASSLDATGLDYGYTF
clone size: NA; V gene: TRBV12-3/TRBV12-4; J gene: TRBJ2-1; D gene: TRBD2; CDR3 DNA: TGTGCCAGCAGTTTCAGGGCTAGCGGGAGTGGACTGAATGAGCAGTTCTTC; CDR3 protein: CASSFRASGSGLNEQFF
clone size: few; V gene: TRBV12-3/TRBV12-4; J gene: TRBJ2-3; D gene: TRBD2; CDR3 DNA: TGTGCCAGCAGTTTACAGACTAGCAGGACAGATACGCAGTATTTT; CDR3 protein: CASSLQTSRTDTQYF
clone size: many; V gene: TRBV29-1; J gene: TRBJ2-7; D gene: NA; CDR3 DNA: TGCAGCGTTGTAGGCAGGGACGGCGAGCAGTACTTC; CDR3 protein: CSVVGRDGEQYF
clone size: NA; V gene: TRBV4-2; J gene: TRBJ2-7; D gene: TRBD1; CDR3 DNA: TGTGCCAGCAGCCCCCGGGCCCCACAGGGGGCTTTCTACGAGCAGTACTTC; CDR3 protein: CASSPRAPQGAFYEQYF
clone size: few; V gene: TRBV15; J gene: TRBJ1-1; D gene: NA; CDR3 DNA: TGTGCCACCAGCAGAGATGTGAGTGGTAACACTGAAGCTTTCTTT; CDR3 protein: CATSRDVSGNTEAFF
clone size: NA; V gene: TRBV12-5; J gene: TRBJ2-5; D gene: TRBD2; CDR3 DNA: TGTGCTAGTGGTTTCGGAGCGGGAGCCGATATAAAACTAAAAGAGACCCAGTACTTC; CDR3 protein: CASGFGAGADIKLKETQYF
clone size: NA; V gene: TRBV5-5; J gene: TRBJ2-6; D gene: NA; CDR3 DNA: TGTGCCAGCAGATCGACTGGGGCCAACGTCCTGACTTTC; CDR3 protein: CASRSTGANVLTF
clone size: NA; V gene: TRBV11-1; J gene: TRBJ2-3; D gene: NA; CDR3 DNA: TGTGCCAGCAGCTCCGAGACGGACCCCGGCATAGGGACACAGGATACGCAGTATTTT; CDR3 protein: CASSSETDPGIGTQDTQYF
clone size: NA; V gene: TRBV11-2; J gene: TRBJ1-1; D gene: NA; CDR3 DNA: TGTGCCAGCACCATCGACGGGAACACTGAAGCTTTCTTT; CDR3 protein: CASTIDGNTEAFF